Below are 8 T cell receptor beta chains sequenced from a single sample in a study of T cells after yellow fever vaccination. One entry per CDR3 protein results from TCRdb running MiXCR on the 5' RACE reads. The sample holds about 110,000 distinct CDR3 sequences; 8.4% are singletons and the top ten take roughly 23%. Sequenced here: CD8+ T cells sorted from PBMCs, sampled 45 days after the yellow fever booster vaccination. These receptors were collected from a man between 25 and 39 years old who received the YFV17D yellow fever vaccine.

This clonotype was observed many times. The V gene is TRBV25-1, the J gene TRBJ2-2, with 9 bases lining up with TRBD1. CDR3 length: 14 residues. Germline trimming cut 8 bases from V and 10 bases from J; bases unmatched to any gene: 11. Germline CDR1 reads MGHDK; CDR2 reads SYGVNS. The CDR3 DNA is TGTGCCAGCCAGCCGGGACAGGGAACCACGGAGCTGTTTTTT. This codes for CASQPGQGTTELFF.

This clonotype showed up many times. This chain uses TRBV15 with TRBJ2-1; tentatively, D is TRBD2 (5 bases). CDR1 is LNHNV and CDR2 is YYDKDF in the germline V gene (reference sequence). The CDR3 length is 14 residues. Trimming took 5 bases from V and 0 from J, leaving 8 bases between them. The CDR3 coding sequence is TGTGCCACCAGCGCGGGTATCTCCTACAATGAGCAGTTCTTC. It encodes CATSAGISYNEQFF.

The sample holds many counts of this clonotype. The chain uses TRBV9 and TRBJ2-7, with 7 bases fitting TRBD2. Germline V lookup: CDR1 SGDLS, CDR2 YYNGEE. Trimming removed 4 bases from V and 2 bases from J; junction bases left unmatched: 12. The CDR3 extends over 16 amino acids. The CDR3 sequence: CASSTPVGGPPYEQYF. In nucleotides, the CDR3 is TGTGCCAGCAGCACGCCAGTGGGAGGGCCACCCTACGAGCAGTACTTC. Full variable domain (missing parts from reference TRBV9 and TRBJ2-7): DSGVTQTPKHLITATGQRVTLRCSPRSGDLSVYWYQQSLDQGLQFLIQYYNGEERAKGNILERFSAQQFPDLHSELNLSSLELGDSALYFCASSTPVGGPPYEQYFGPGTRLTVT.

A few counts support this clonotype. The V gene is TRBV18, the J gene TRBJ2-5, with 7 bases aligning to TRBD2. Trimming took 0 bases from V and 5 from J; bases not matched to a gene: 9. Germline V gives CDR1 KGHSH, CDR2 LQKENI. CDR3 size: 16 residues. The CDR3: CASSPPAGGSAETQYF. The CDR3 nucleotides are TGTGCCAGCTCACCACCGGCGGGCGGGAGCGCCGAGACCCAGTACTTC.

This clonotype has a count of ten or more. The rearrangement uses TRBV5-6 and TRBJ1-2, with D uncertain. Trimming removed 3 bases from V and 4 bases from J, with 10 bases in between. CDR3 length: 13 residues. Germline CDR1 and CDR2: SGHDT and YYEEEE. Here the CDR3 reads CASSSDVGYGYTF. DNA of the CDR3: TGTGCCAGCAGCTCGGACGTGGGCTATGGCTACACCTTC.

This clonotype was observed many times. The chain joins TRBV6-1 to TRBJ2-1, with no clear D. V lost 7 bases and J lost 4, with 8 bases in between. Germline CDR1 is MNHNS and CDR2 is SASEGT. The CDR3 extends over 12 amino acids. The CDR3 nucleotides are TGTGCCAGCAACCTAGAATACAATGAGCAGTTCTTC. Its translation is CASNLEYNEQFF.

Ten or more counts support this clonotype. The CDR3 DNA sequence: TGTGCCAGCAGCTTAAGGCATCTCTACGAGCAGTACTTC. This translates into CASSLRHLYEQYF. The chain is built from TRBV21-1 and TRBJ2-7. TRBV21-1 is a known pseudogene. The CDR3 sequence is 13 residues long.

There are many counts of this clonotype. The rearrangement links TRBV4-1 to TRBJ2-2; D gene uncertain. The length of the CDR3 is 12 residues. CDR1 is MGHRA and CDR2 is YSYEKL in the germline V gene. V gave up 6 bases and J gave up 7 bases, with 9 bases separating them. The CDR3 spells CASSGPSGELFF. The CDR3 DNA is TGCGCCAGCAGTGGACCCAGCGGGGAGCTGTTTTTT.